One and the same sample provided the 15 T cell receptor beta chains below, sequenced in a study of CD8 T cells in ankylosing spondylitis. TCRdb reprocessed the 5' RACE reads with MiXCR, giving one entry per CDR3 protein. The table lists roughly 230,000 distinct CDR3 sequences, 15% to 20% of them singletons. Sequenced material: blood, either unsorted or a sorted T cell fraction (not recorded which). The receptors stem from a male donor with ankylosing spondylitis or in good health (not recorded which).

V is TRBV12-3 or TRBV12-4 and J is TRBJ2-7; 9 bases agree with TRBD2. The CDR3 sequence is 15 residues long. V shed 6 bases and J 1 base; nucleotides not matched to a gene: 7. CDR3 bases: TGTGCCAGCAGCCCGCTAGCGGGACTTTCCTACGAGCAGTACTTC. This translates into CASSPLAGLSYEQYF.

This clonotype was detected a few times. The V and J genes are TRBV25-1 and TRBJ1-6; the D gene is possibly TRBD1 (5 bases). Trimming took 7 bases from V and 14 from J, leaving 15 bases between them. CDR3 length: 12 residues. Germline V gives CDR1 MGHDK, CDR2 SYGVNS. The CDR3 DNA sequence: TGTGCCAGCACTTGGGGGGATGGGACCCTCCACTTT. Protein product: CASTWGDGTLHF.

V usage is TRBV14 and J usage is TRBJ2-1; 8 nucleotides match TRBD2. The junction had 9 bases not matched to a gene; V was cut back by 0 bases and J by 2 bases. CDR1 and CDR2 from the germline V gene are SGHDN and FVKESK. The CDR3 is 18 residues long. The chain's CDR3 is CASSQDSPKAGAYNEQFF. The CDR3 DNA reads as TGTGCCAGCAGCCAAGATTCCCCCAAAGCGGGAGCCTACAATGAGCAGTTCTTC. The entire variable domain, with the rest obtained from reference TRBV14 and TRBJ2-1, is as follows: EAGVTQFPSHSVIEKGQTVTLRCDPISGHDNLYWYRRVMGKEIKFLLHFVKESKQDESGMPNNRFLAERTGGTYSTLKVQPAELEDSGVYFCASSQDSPKAGAYNEQFFGPGTRLTVL.

This clonotype was seen ten or more times. The gene calls are TRBV13 and TRBJ2-3, with 8 bases lining up with TRBD2. The CDR3 is 15 residues long. From germline, CDR1 is PRHDT and CDR2 FYEKMQ (reference sequence). Germline trimming cut 4 bases from V and 5 bases from J; bases unmatched to any gene: 8. CDR3 coding DNA: TGTGCCAGCAGCTCGGGAGGGCCCGTGGGAGATACGCAGTATTTT. It yields the protein CASSSGGPVGDTQYF.

This sequence joins TRBV12-3 or TRBV12-4 and TRBJ2-1; 13 bases match TRBD2. The CDR3 consists of 14 residues. Losses at the gene ends were 5 bases for V and 8 bases for J; bases not matched to a gene: 3. CDR3 DNA sequence: TGTGCCAGCAGTCGGACTAGCGGGAGTGATGAGCAGTTCTTC. Translated, it gives CASSRTSGSDEQFF.

The rearrangement joins TRBV7-3 to TRBJ2-1; 15 bases match TRBD2. CDR1 and CDR2 from the germline V gene are SGHTA and FQGTGA. After removal of 5 bases from V and 8 bases from J, the junction contained 7 bases not matched to a gene. The CDR3 covers 16 residues. CDR3 sequence: CASSPAGLAGGHEQFF. As DNA, the CDR3 is TGTGCCAGCAGCCCTGCGGGACTAGCGGGAGGTCATGAGCAGTTCTTC.

This chain connects TRBV7-8 to TRBJ1-4, with D possibly matching TRBD1 (5 bases). This CDR3 is 14 amino acids long. Per the germline V gene, CDR1 is SGHVS and CDR2 is FQNEAQ. V was cut by 5 bases and J by 3 bases, with 10 bases left in between. CDR3 nucleotides: TGTGCCAGCAGCGGGCGACAGTCTAATGAAAAACTGTTTTTT. Amino acids: CASSGRQSNEKLFF.

The rearrangement uses TRBV11-2 and TRBJ2-7, with 8 positions matching TRBD1. In germline, CDR1 is SGHAT, CDR2 FQNNGV. This CDR3 comprises 16 residues. The trim removed 0 bases at V and 5 bases at J, leaving 9 bases unmatched. CDR3 amino acids: CASSLDPGQVNDEQYF. The CDR3 DNA reads as TGTGCCAGCAGCTTAGATCCGGGACAGGTAAATGACGAGCAGTACTTC.

The gene calls are TRBV7-2 and TRBJ1-4; D remains ambiguous. Germline CDR1 and CDR2: SGHTA and FQGNSA. CDR3 size: 13 residues. V dropped 2 bases and J dropped 7 bases, with 8 bases sitting between them. DNA for the CDR3: TGTGCCAGCAGCTTATCGAGGGTTGAAAAACTGTTTTTT. Protein sequence: CASSLSRVEKLFF.

This clonotype was seen ten or more times. The chain has TRBV24-1 and TRBJ2-1; either TRBD1 or TRBD2 may supply D (5 bases each). CDR1 and CDR2 (germline): KGHDR, SFDVKD. Trimming left V 4 bases short and J 5 bases short, with 14 bases between. This CDR3 has 15 residues. In DNA form, the CDR3 reads TGTGCCACCAGTGACCACCGGGACCCGCACAATGAGCAGTTCTTC. Translated, it gives CATSDHRDPHNEQFF.

V usage is TRBV20-1 and J usage is TRBJ2-3; D unresolved. This CDR3 spans 16 amino acids. Germline V gene lookup returns CDR1 DFQATT and CDR2 SNEGSKA (reference sequence). V was cut by 0 bases and J by 0 bases, with 13 bases left in between. The CDR3 coding sequence is TGCAGTGCTAGAGAGCCTTGGGCGCCAAGCACAGATACGCAGTATTTT. Translating gives CSAREPWAPSTDTQYF.

The chain uses TRBV28 and TRBJ2-7; D is perhaps TRBD1 or TRBD2 (5 bases each). The CDR3 has 14 amino acids. Trimming cost V 7 bases and J 4 bases, with 17 bases left between them. Germline V lookup: CDR1 MDHEN, CDR2 SYDVKM. CDR3 amino acids: CASNIRGRAYEQYF. CDR3 DNA: TGTGCCAGCAATATCCGGGGCCGGGCGTACGAGCAGTACTTC.

This clonotype was detected many times. The CDR3 spells CSVELRDRPYEQYF. CDR3 in DNA: TGCAGCGTGGAACTCCGGGACAGGCCCTACGAGCAGTACTTC. The chain couples TRBV29-1 to TRBJ2-7; 8 bases match TRBD1. The CDR3 extends over 14 amino acids. V was clipped by 6 bases and J by 2 bases; unmatched bases: 9. The germline CDR1 and CDR2 sequences are SQVTM and ANQGSEA.

The chain links TRBV12-3 or TRBV12-4 to TRBJ2-3; 8 bases map to TRBD2. The CDR3 loop spans 17 amino acids. The junction had 15 bases not matched to a gene; V was cut back by 6 bases and J by 4 bases. CDR3 nucleotides: TGTGCCAGCAGGTCTACAACTAGCGGAGGGGGTGCAGATACGCAGTATTTT. This encodes CASRSTTSGGGADTQYF.

In its sample, this clonotype was seen a few times. The chain is built from TRBV2 and TRBJ2-1, with D possibly being TRBD1 or TRBD2 (5 bases each). V lost 8 bases to trimming and J lost 0 bases, with 14 bases between them. Germline values: CDR1 SNHLY, CDR2 FYNNEI. CDR3 length equals 15 residues. For the CDR3, the DNA is TGTGCCAGCGGGACCCGCTCCAGCTCCTACAATGAGCAGTTCTTC. Its translation: CASGTRSSSYNEQFF. Together with reference TRBV2 and TRBJ2-1, the CDR3 gives the full variable domain: EPEVTQTPSHQVTQMGQEVILRCVPISNHLYFYWYRQILGQKVEFLVSFYNNEISEKSEIFDDQFSVERPDGSNFTLKIRSTKLEDSAMYFCASGTRSSSYNEQFFGPGTRLTVL.